Shown below are 27 T cell receptor beta chains from a single sample sequenced in a study of T-cell reconstitution after alpha-beta-depleted transplantation in children. The authors prepared the TCRbeta library with unique molecular identifiers. TCRdb re-analysed the PCR reads in MiXCR, keeping a single row per CDR3 protein. The sample shows some 100,000 distinct CDR3 sequences, about 25% of them seen only once. The sample consisted of PBMCs, taken before TCRalphabeta/CD19-depleted stem cell transplant. Receptors were obtained from a boy younger than 10 with acute lymphoblastic leukemia, due to receive a stem cell transplant.

The chain links TRBV20-1 to TRBJ2-7; D is uncertain. With 1 base removed from V and 0 bases from J, the gap between germline ends came to 10 bases. The CDR3 consists of 14 residues. Germline values: CDR1 DFQATT, CDR2 SNEGSKA (reference sequence). The CDR3 here is CSARVSQSSYEQYF. CDR3 nucleotides: TGCAGTGCTAGAGTATCTCAGTCCTCCTACGAGCAGTACTTC.

As DNA, the CDR3 is TGTGCCAGCAGCCCCACGTGGACCGGGGCCAACGTCCTGACTTTC. Translation: CASSPTWTGANVLTF. The rearrangement links TRBV7-9 to TRBJ2-6; no clear D gene. The germline V gene has CDR1 SEHNR and CDR2 FQNEAQ (reference sequence). The CDR3 is 15 residues long. The germline V and J ends were trimmed by 5 bases and 4 bases, with 12 bases remaining between them. The full variable domain, rest sourced from reference TRBV7-9 and TRBJ2-6, is DTGVSQNPRHKITKRGQNVTFRCDPISEHNRLYWYRQTLGQGPEFLTYFQNEAQLEKSRLLSDRFSAERPKGSFSTLEIQRTEQGDSAMYLCASSPTWTGANVLTFGAGSRLTVL.

The CDR3 DNA sequence: TGTGCCAGCAGCCCCGGGACGGTTACTAGCACAGATACGCAGTATTTT. It encodes CASSPGTVTSTDTQYF. The rearrangement joins TRBV12-3 or TRBV12-4 to TRBJ2-3; tentatively, D is TRBD1 or TRBD2 (5 bases each). Trimming took 6 bases from V and 0 from J, leaving 16 bases between them. The CDR3 sequence is 16 residues long.

The chain has TRBV4-1 and TRBJ2-4, with D perhaps matching TRBD1 (6 bases). V lost 0 bases to trimming and J lost 10 bases, with 10 bases between them. Germline CDR1 reads MGHRA; CDR2 reads YSYEKL. The CDR3 covers 13 residues. The DNA of the CDR3 is TGCGCCAGCAGCCAAGACAGGGGTCATATTCAGTACTTC. Its protein is CASSQDRGHIQYF.

This chain uses TRBV20-1 with TRBJ2-1, with D unresolved. The CDR3 runs 15 residues. Germline CDR1 and CDR2: DFQATT and SNEGSKA (reference sequence). The germline V and J ends were trimmed by 4 bases and 1 base, with 14 bases remaining between them. Here the CDR3 reads CSATLLARSYNEQFF. The DNA of the CDR3 is TGCAGTGCTACCCTATTAGCAAGGTCCTACAATGAGCAGTTCTTC.

V and J are TRBV2 and TRBJ1-1; D is perhaps TRBD1 (6 bases). Trimming cost V 8 bases and J 5 bases, with 18 bases left between them. CDR3 length: 14 amino acids. Per germline, CDR1 SNHLY and CDR2 FYNNEI. This CDR3 reads CASRGEGGGTEAFF. In DNA, the CDR3 is TGTGCCAGCCGAGGTGAGGGGGGCGGAACTGAAGCTTTCTTT.

The chain carries TRBV7-8 and TRBJ2-7, with D perhaps TRBD2 (5 bases). V was shortened by 2 bases and J by 3 bases, with 17 bases between the two germline ends. In germline, CDR1 is SGHVS, CDR2 FQNEAQ. This CDR3 comprises 16 residues. The CDR3 sequence is CASSLSQRSANYEQYF. The CDR3 nucleotides are TGTGCCAGCAGCTTATCCCAGCGGAGCGCAAACTACGAGCAGTACTTC.

The chain employs TRBV7-7 and TRBJ2-5; D may match TRBD1 or TRBD2 (5 bases each). The ends were cut back, 4 bases at V and 5 bases at J, with 8 bases in the middle. The germline gives CDR1 SSHAT, CDR2 FNYEAQ (reference sequence). The CDR3 runs 12 residues. The CDR3 loop reads CASSSGRETQYF. DNA of the CDR3: TGTGCCAGCAGCTCGGGACGGGAGACCCAGTACTTC.

The table lists this clonotype with a few counts. Lacking the conserved final phenylalanine or tryptophan, this CDR3 likely reflects a read error. The DNA is omitted, as the CDR3 cannot be located on it reliably, and the CDR3 follows TCRdb's listing. CDR3 amino acids: CASSPKVGRGIL. The chain employs TRBV27 and TRBJ2-1; no DNA check was done on the table's D call, TRBD1. The CDR3 region is 12 residues in length, termini included. In germline, CDR1 is MNHEY, CDR2 SMNVEV (reference sequence).

CDR3 nucleotides: TGTGCCAGCAGCCAAGCAACAGGTGGGGGCACTGAAGCTTTCTTT. This encodes CASSQATGGGTEAFF. The chain uses TRBV3-1 and TRBJ1-1, with D maybe TRBD1 (5 bases). The CDR3 runs 15 residues. The germline V gene encodes CDR1 LGHDT and CDR2 YNNKEL (reference sequence). The germline V and J ends were trimmed by 1 base and 4 bases, with 13 bases remaining between them.

V gene TRBV5-1 combines with J gene TRBJ1-1, with D possibly TRBD1 on 5 matching bases. The CDR3 runs to 14 residues. V dropped 4 bases and J dropped 6 bases, with 16 bases sitting between them. Germline-derived CDR1 and CDR2 are SGHRS and YFSETQ. The DNA of the CDR3 is TGCGCCAGCAGCCTGGGACCAGGGAGCGCTGAAGCTTTCTTT. This gives the protein CASSLGPGSAEAFF.

In its sample, this clonotype was seen many times. The chain carries TRBV10-3 and TRBJ2-1; D is ambiguous. The CDR3 has 12 residues. The germline V gene has CDR1 ENHRY and CDR2 SYGVKD. V lost 3 bases and J 7 bases, leaving 7 bases between the germline ends. The CDR3 DNA reads TGTGCCATCAGTGAAGGCTCGAATGAGCAGTTCTTC. The encoded protein is CAISEGSNEQFF.

The V gene is TRBV3-1, the J gene TRBJ1-1; 9 bases match TRBD1. The CDR3 consists of 13 residues. Germline CDR1 is LGHDT and CDR2 is YNNKEL (reference sequence). V lost 5 bases to trimming and J lost 6 bases; unmatched junction nucleotides: 4. CDR3 protein: CASSSRQGAEAFF. CDR3 nucleotide sequence: TGTGCCAGCAGCTCCCGACAGGGGGCTGAAGCTTTCTTT.

The chain links TRBV9 to TRBJ2-1; D is possibly TRBD1 (6 bases). There are 16 residues in the CDR3. Trimming shortened V by 4 bases and J by 7 bases, and 21 bases separated the two germline ends. From germline, CDR1 is SGDLS and CDR2 YYNGEE. CDR3 residues: CASSHRKVETGNEQFF. The CDR3 DNA is TGTGCCAGCAGCCATAGGAAAGTGGAAACAGGGAATGAGCAGTTCTTC.

V gene TRBV11-2 combines with J gene TRBJ2-7; 11 bases agree with TRBD2. V was clipped by 4 bases and J by 4 bases; unmatched bases: 6. CDR3 length equals 15 residues. Germline V CDR1 and CDR2: SGHAT, FQNNGV. CDR3 loop: CASSWGLAEWYEQYF. Here the CDR3 DNA reads TGTGCCAGCAGCTGGGGACTAGCGGAGTGGTACGAGCAGTACTTC. Based on the CDR3 plus reference TRBV11-2 and TRBJ2-7, the full variable domain is EAGVAQSPRYKIIEKRQSVAFWCNPISGHATLYWYQQILGQGPKLLIQFQNNGVVDDSQLPKDRFSAERLKGVDSTLKIQPAKLEDSAVYLCASSWGLAEWYEQYFGPGTRLTVT.

This clonotype was picked up a small number of times. The V call is TRBV28, the J call TRBJ2-5; tentatively, D is TRBD2 (5 bases). The CDR3 is 17 amino acids. Germline lookup yields CDR1 MDHEN and CDR2 SYDVKM. V lost 2 bases, J lost 0 bases, and 16 bases lay in between. Written as DNA, the CDR3 is TGTGCCAGCAGTTTAGCCAAGCGGAGTACGTACCAAGAGACCCAGTACTTC. This translates into CASSLAKRSTYQETQYF.

This clonotype has just a few counts. The chain uses TRBV12-3 or TRBV12-4 and TRBJ2-7; D may match TRBD1 or TRBD2 (5 bases each). CDR3 length equals 13 residues. Trimming shortened V by 7 bases and J by 2 bases, and 12 bases separated the two germline ends. CDR3 amino acids: CASTGALTYEQYF. The CDR3, as DNA: TGTGCCAGCACCGGGGCGCTCACCTACGAGCAGTACTTC.

This clonotype has a single count. V and J are TRBV6-2 or TRBV6-3 and TRBJ1-5, with a possible D match to TRBD1 (6 bases). CDR3 size: 15 residues. CDR1 and CDR2 (germline): MNHEY, SVGEGT. Trimming shortened V by 6 bases and J by 1 base, and 13 bases separated the two germline ends. The CDR3 sequence is CASRRPTGSNQPQHF. CDR3 DNA sequence: TGTGCCAGCAGGCGACCTACAGGGAGCAATCAGCCCCAGCATTTT.

The V and J genes are TRBV20-1 and TRBJ2-3, with unresolved D. This CDR3 region has 15 residues. The germline V gene encodes CDR1 DFQATT and CDR2 SNEGSKA (reference sequence). The germline V and J ends were trimmed by 3 bases and 4 bases, with 17 bases remaining between them. The CDR3 loop reads CSARIATESADTQYF. CDR3 in DNA: TGCAGTGCTAGGATCGCGACGGAGTCAGCAGATACGCAGTATTTT.

This clonotype came up many times. The genes are TRBV4-3 and TRBJ2-3; 15 bases line up with TRBD2. V lost 1 base to trimming and J lost 5 bases; unmatched junction nucleotides: 7. CDR3 size: 18 residues. Germline V gene sequence: CDR1 LGHNA, CDR2 YSLEER. CDR3 DNA sequence: TGCGCCAGCAGCCAAGGATCACCGGGACTAGCGGGAGGAGATACGCAGTATTTT. Residues: CASSQGSPGLAGGDTQYF.

In its sample, this clonotype was seen a few times. J is TRBJ2-5 and V is TRBV27, with 8 bases identical to TRBD1. CDR1 MNHEY and CDR2 SMNVEV come from the germline V gene (reference sequence). Trimming took 5 bases from V and 1 from J; bases not matched to a gene: 9. The CDR3 is made up of 16 amino acids. DNA of the CDR3: TGTGCCAGCAGTAAGACAGGGGAATGGCCCCAAGAGACCCAGTACTTC. Its translation: CASSKTGEWPQETQYF.

The chain couples TRBV7-2 to TRBJ2-1; D is unclear. Trimming left V 4 bases short and J 4 bases short, with 14 bases between. Germline lookup yields CDR1 SGHTA and CDR2 FQGNSA. This CDR3 is 15 amino acids long. This CDR3 is CASSSDSASYNEQFF. The CDR3, as DNA: TGTGCCAGCAGCTCCGATTCGGCTTCTTACAATGAGCAGTTCTTC.

This sequence joins TRBV5-1 and TRBJ1-1; D gene uncertain. V was cut by 5 bases and J by 1 base, with 9 bases left in between. The CDR3 is made up of 13 amino acids. Germline assignment: CDR1 SGHRS and CDR2 YFSETQ. CDR3 region: CASRTNSNTEAFF. DNA for the CDR3: TGCGCCAGCAGAACGAATTCGAACACTGAAGCTTTCTTT.

This clonotype has just one count. The chain recombines TRBV11-1 with TRBJ2-5; a weak D match, TRBD1 (6 bases). The CDR3 consists of 13 residues. The germline CDR1 and CDR2 sequences are SGHAT and FQDESV (reference sequence). V lost 5 bases and J lost 2, with 9 bases in between. CDR3 coding DNA: TGTGCCAGCAGCGTAAGGGGGCAAGAGACCCAGTACTTC. Its translation: CASSVRGQETQYF.

This clonotype appeared a few times. The chain links TRBV6-5 to TRBJ2-3; D is undetermined. The CDR3 runs 12 residues. Trimming shortened V by 3 bases and J by 5 bases, and 6 bases separated the two germline ends. The V gene's germline CDR1 is MNHEY and CDR2 SVGAGI. CDR3 loop: CASSYMGDTQYF. In DNA form, the CDR3 reads TGTGCCAGCAGTTATATGGGAGATACGCAGTATTTT.

This chain uses TRBV20-1 with TRBJ2-5; D gene uncertain. This CDR3 is 15 amino acids long. Germline CDR1 is DFQATT and CDR2 is SNEGSKA (reference sequence). Trimming left V 1 base short and J 2 bases short, with 14 bases between. The CDR3: CSARGPLGVQETQYF. CDR3 DNA: TGCAGTGCTAGAGGGCCCCTAGGAGTTCAAGAGACCCAGTACTTC.

V and J are TRBV28 and TRBJ2-7, with D possibly being TRBD2 (5 bases). V was pared by 6 bases and J by 2 bases, with 17 bases between. The CDR3 extends over 15 amino acids. Per the germline V gene, CDR1 is MDHEN and CDR2 is SYDVKM. The CDR3 DNA sequence: TGTGCCAGCAGCCTAGGAGGTCTTTCACCCTACGAGCAGTACTTC. Its protein is CASSLGGLSPYEQYF.